These T cell receptor beta chains were read from a single sample in a study of blood T cell repertoires in COVID-19. TCRdb's table, derived via immunoSEQ multiplex PCR, lists solely in-frame clones and lacks some. Of around 260,000 clones in the sample, over 75% were seen once. The sequencing input was peripheral blood. The origin of the receptors is a woman aged 70-85 years with COVID-19, enrolled during active disease. Each CDR3 is given without its conserved first and last residue. Each record gives: CDR3 length, clone size, J gene, V gene, CDR3 protein. Clone sizes are given selectively: once, few, many, or a class where the clone is expanded.

>11|-|TRBJ2-1|TRBV27
ASSLIRGNEQF
>14|-|TRBJ1-3|TRBV27
ASRRAVTGHGNTIY
>10|-|TRBJ1-1|TRBV19
ASNPQGGRAF
>13|once|TRBJ2-7|TRBV11-3
ASSLDSGQTYEQY
>14|-|TRBJ1-1|TRBV5-1
ASSHSDGRSNTEAF
>11|-|TRBJ2-6|TRBV7-3
ASRASGANVLT
>11|-|TRBJ2-7|TRBV20-1
SASDGTTYEQY
>14|few|TRBJ2-2|TRBV28
ASSLLFRATTGELF
>12|-|TRBJ1-1|TRBV3-1/TRBV3-2
ASSPDLRGTEAF
>15|-|TRBJ2-5|TRBV3-1/TRBV3-2
ASSQARTSGSQETQY